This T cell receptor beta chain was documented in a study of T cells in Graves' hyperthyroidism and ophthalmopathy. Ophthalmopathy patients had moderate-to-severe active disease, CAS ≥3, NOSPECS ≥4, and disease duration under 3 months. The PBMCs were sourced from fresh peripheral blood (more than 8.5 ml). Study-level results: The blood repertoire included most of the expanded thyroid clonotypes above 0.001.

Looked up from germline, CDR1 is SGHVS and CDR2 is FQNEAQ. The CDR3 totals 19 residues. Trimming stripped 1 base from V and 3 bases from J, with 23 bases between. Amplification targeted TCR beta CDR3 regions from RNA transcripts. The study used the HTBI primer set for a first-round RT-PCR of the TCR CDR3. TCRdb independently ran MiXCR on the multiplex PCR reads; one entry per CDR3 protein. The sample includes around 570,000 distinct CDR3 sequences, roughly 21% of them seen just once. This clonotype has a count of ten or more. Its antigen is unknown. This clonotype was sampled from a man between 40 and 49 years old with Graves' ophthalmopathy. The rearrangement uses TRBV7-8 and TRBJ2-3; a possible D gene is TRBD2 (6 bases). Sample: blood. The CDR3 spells CASSLDGRAGRGRTDTQYF. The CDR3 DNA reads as TGTGCCAGCAGCTTAGATGGTAGAGCTGGGCGGGGTCGAACAGATACGCAGTATTTT.